This T cell receptor beta chain was recovered during a study of tissue T cells after allogeneic stem cell transplantation. CDR1 and CDR2 from the germline V gene are SNHLY and FYNNEI. The CDR3 runs to 14 residues. V dropped 3 bases and J dropped 2 bases, with 7 bases sitting between them. Generated by immunoSEQ multiplex PCR, the TCRdb table keeps only in-frame clones and is missing some. The sample shows 1,500 to 2,000 clones, about two thirds of them seen only once. This chain uses TRBV2 with TRBJ2-2; no reliable D call. The sample consisted of tissue from the stomach, taken at autopsy. The TCR originated in a female donor of 60 years or more with lung cancer. The CDR3 here is CASSDRINTGELFF. For the CDR3, the DNA is TGTGCCAGCAGTGACAGGATTAACACCGGGGAGCTGTTTTTT.